Below, 7 T cell receptor beta chains from the same sample are listed, as sequenced in a study of blood T cell repertoires in COVID-19. Only in-frame clones appear in the TCRdb table, and some are missing; sequencing was by immunoSEQ multiplex PCR. The sample has about 350,000 clones; roughly 86% are singletons. Sequencing input: PBMCs or T cells enriched from blood (not recorded which). Every receptor here comes from a woman aged 25-40 years who had been exposed to COVID-19.

The chain carries TRBV18 and TRBJ2-5, with D perhaps matching TRBD1 (5 bases). V was clipped by 3 bases and J by 7 bases, with 18 bases between them. The CDR3 spans 15 residues. The germline V gene has CDR1 KGHSH and CDR2 LQKENI. The CDR3 is CASSPPTELIATQYF. In DNA, the CDR3 is TGTGCCAGCTCACCGCCGACAGAACTTATTGCGACCCAGTACTTC.

This chain uses TRBV10-3 with TRBJ2-1; 9 nucleotides align to TRBD2. This CDR3 region has 15 residues. The junction had 9 bases not matched to a gene; V was cut back by 2 bases and J by 10 bases. Per the germline V gene, CDR1 is ENHRY and CDR2 is SYGVKD. The CDR3 DNA follows: TGTGCCATCAGTGAGACCGCGGGACTAGCCGGAGAGCAGTTCTTC. Translating it yields CAISETAGLAGEQFF.

The chain is built from TRBV11-2 and TRBJ2-5, with TRBD2 identical over 7 bases. CDR1 is SGHAT, CDR2 FQNNGV, per germline. V shed 1 base, J shed 5 bases, and the junction held 7 bases outside the gene matches. The CDR3 loop spans 15 amino acids. The CDR3 loop is CASSLAGGSLETQYF. The CDR3 DNA sequence: TGTGCCAGCAGCTTAGCCGGCGGGAGTTTGGAGACCCAGTACTTC.

V is TRBV10-3 and J is TRBJ2-7, with 7 nucleotides matching TRBD1. Per the germline V gene, CDR1 is ENHRY and CDR2 is SYGVKD. J gave up 2 bases and V 3 bases, and 7 bases lay outside the gene matches. The CDR3 runs to 15 residues. Here the CDR3 DNA reads TGTGCCATCAGTGAAGAAGGCAGGGGGACCTACGAGCAGTACTTC. Protein product: CAISEEGRGTYEQYF.

The chain couples TRBV10-1 to TRBJ2-4; TRBD2 agrees at 9 bases. V trimming: 3 bases; J trimming: 4 bases; junction bases outside the gene matches: 4. The CDR3 is 15 amino acids. Germline loops: CDR1 WNHNN, CDR2 SYGVQD (reference sequence). CDR3 sequence: CASSERLAGKNIQYF. The CDR3 DNA reads as TGCGCCAGCAGTGAAAGGCTAGCGGGGAAAAACATTCAGTACTTC.

This clone appeared a single time. Written as DNA, the CDR3 is TGTGCCAGCAGGATACAGGGGAGGAATGAGCAGTTCTTC. It specifies CASRIQGRNEQFF. This rearrangement joins TRBV28 to TRBJ2-1; possibly TRBD1 for D (7 bases). Germline V CDR1 and CDR2: MDHEN, SYDVKM. This CDR3 has 13 amino acids. Trimming took off 6 bases at V and 7 bases at J, with 13 bases between the two ends.

J is TRBJ2-5 and V is TRBV30; 8 bases are a match to TRBD1. J was trimmed by 5 bases and V by 8 bases; bases with no gene match: 13. Germline CDR1 and CDR2: GTSNPN and SVGIG (reference sequence). The CDR3 is made up of 14 amino acids. The CDR3 sequence: CAGHTGGSGETQYF. The CDR3 DNA reads as TGTGCCGGACACACAGGGGGGTCCGGCGAGACCCAGTACTTC. Variable domain in full (rest from reference TRBV30 and TRBJ2-5): SQTIHQWPATLVQPVGSPLSLECTVEGTSNPNLYWYRQAAGRGLQLLFYSVGIGQISSEVPQNLSASRPQDRQFILSSKKLLLSDSGFYLCAGHTGGSGETQYFGPGTRLLVL.